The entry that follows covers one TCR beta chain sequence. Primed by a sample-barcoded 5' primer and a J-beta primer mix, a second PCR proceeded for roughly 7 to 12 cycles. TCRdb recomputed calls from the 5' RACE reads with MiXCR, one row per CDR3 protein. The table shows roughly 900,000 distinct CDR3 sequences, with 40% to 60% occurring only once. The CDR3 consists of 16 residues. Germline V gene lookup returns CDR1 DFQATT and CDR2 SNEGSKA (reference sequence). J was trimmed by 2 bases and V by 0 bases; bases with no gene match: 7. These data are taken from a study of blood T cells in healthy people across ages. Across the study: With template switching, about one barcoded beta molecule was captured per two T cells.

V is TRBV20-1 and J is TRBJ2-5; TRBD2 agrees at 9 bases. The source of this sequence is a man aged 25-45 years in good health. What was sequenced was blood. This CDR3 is CSARDLRSGGQETQYF. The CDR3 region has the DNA TGCAGTGCTAGAGATTTAAGGAGCGGGGGGCAAGAGACCCAGTACTTC.